This T cell receptor beta chain emerged from a study of early T cells in non-severe SARS-CoV-2 infection. Study at large: Alpha and beta chains were unpaired, from unsorted whole-blood bulk RNA. Study-wide findings and caveats: VDJdb matching, biased toward anti-spike CD8 responses, missed private and CD4 specificities.

A note on this clonotype: Its antigen is still unknown.

A single record per CDR3 protein comes from TCRdb applying MiXCR to the 5' RACE reads. The table lists around 89,000 distinct CDR3 sequences, roughly 14% of them singletons, with around 0.5% in the top ten. CDR3 size: 13 residues. Per the germline V gene, CDR1 is ENHRY and CDR2 is SYGVKD. This chain uses TRBV10-3 with TRBJ1-3; TRBD1 agrees at 8 bases. Sequenced input: whole blood. This receptor was obtained from an adult who was a healthcare worker with PCR-confirmed SARS-CoV-2 infection or an uninfected control (not recorded which). Written as DNA, the CDR3 is TGTGCGATTCAGGGGGCTAACGGAAACACCATATATTTT. Protein: CAIQGANGNTIYF.